Only one count was recorded for the clone carrying this TCR beta chain. Its antigen is not known. immunoSEQ v3.0 was run at survey level. About 35,000-55,000 T-cell genomes per sample were the sequencing target. Clones were read by immunoSEQ multiplex PCR, and TCRdb kept only the in-frame ones, dropping some. The repertoire holds around 26,000 clones, 79% seen once, with 10% in the top ten. The data were obtained in a study of long-term antiretroviral therapy in people with HIV. Whole-study findings and limits: Post-treatment diversity went higher with ART but stayed below transplant donor controls. Clones that expanded before ART (that is, prior to treatment) dominated the repertoire at all time points.

Germline CDR1 and CDR2: SGHTA and FQGNSA. The CDR3 runs to 14 residues. V was clipped by 3 bases and J by 0 bases, with 3 bases between them. The clonotype was recovered from a middle-aged woman with HIV. The specimen was unsorted PBMCs, collected 1.2 years after starting antiretroviral therapy. The rearrangement joins TRBV7-2 to TRBJ1-6; D gene ambiguous. This CDR3 is CASSFYSYNSPLHF. The CDR3 nucleotides read TGTGCCAGCAGCTTTTACTCCTATAATTCACCCCTCCACTTT.